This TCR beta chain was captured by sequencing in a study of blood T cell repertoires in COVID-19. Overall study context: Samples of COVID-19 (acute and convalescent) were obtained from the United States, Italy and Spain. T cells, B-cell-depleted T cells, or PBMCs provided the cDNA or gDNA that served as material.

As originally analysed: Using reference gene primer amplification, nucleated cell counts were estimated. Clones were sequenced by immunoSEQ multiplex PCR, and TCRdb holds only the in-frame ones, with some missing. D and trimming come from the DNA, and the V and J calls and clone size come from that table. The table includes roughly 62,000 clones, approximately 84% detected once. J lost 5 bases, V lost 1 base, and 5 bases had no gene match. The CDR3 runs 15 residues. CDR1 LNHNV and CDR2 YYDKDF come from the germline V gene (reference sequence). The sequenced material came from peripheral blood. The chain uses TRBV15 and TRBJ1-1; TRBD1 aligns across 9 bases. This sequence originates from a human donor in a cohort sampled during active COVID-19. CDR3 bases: TGTGCCACCAGCAGAGCCGGGACAGGGCGAACTGAAGCTTTCTTT. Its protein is CATSRAGTGRTEAFF.